Presented here are 10 T cell receptor beta chains from one specimen sequenced in a study of CD8 T cells in Susac syndrome. cDNA came from around 0.54 to 1 ug RNA primed by random hexamers. TCRdb re-called the immunoSEQ multiplex PCR reads with MiXCR, one entry per CDR3 protein. There are over 95,000 distinct CDR3 sequences in the sample; 80% to 95% occur only once, and 0.11% to 0.15% lies in the top ten. Sequencing was performed on CD4+ T cells from PBMCs. Receptors originate from a human donor in good health.

The sample holds one count of this clonotype. The V call is TRBV7-2, the J call TRBJ2-5; D tentatively fits TRBD1 or TRBD2 (5 bases each). Germline V gene lookup returns CDR1 SGHTA and CDR2 FQGNSA. This CDR3 is built from 14 residues. Trimming took 4 bases from V and 5 from J, leaving 14 bases between them. The CDR3 coding sequence is TGTGCCAGCAGCTCCGGGGCGAGGAGGGAGACCCAGTACTTC. This translates into CASSSGARRETQYF.

This chain joins TRBV29-1 and TRBJ2-7; maybe TRBD2 (5 bases). The CDR3 sequence is 14 residues long. CDR1 and CDR2 (germline): SQVTM, ANQGSEA. Trimming cost V 4 bases and J 5 bases, with 18 bases left between them. CDR3 sequence reads: CSVAQRIAGHEQYF. The CDR3 DNA reads as TGCAGCGTTGCACAGAGGATCGCGGGTCACGAGCAGTACTTC.

In regard to this clonotype: The junction shows a germline mismatch at one end, possibly a read error. This chain uses TRBV30 with TRBJ1-3; TRBD1 is a possible D gene (5 bases). The CDR3 is 12 residues long. Germline values: CDR1 GTSNPN, CDR2 SVGIG (reference sequence). The CDR3 nucleotides are TGTGCCTGGAGTGTTCAGGGAAACACCATGTATTTT. Translated: CAWSVQGNTMYF.

The V and J genes are TRBV2 and TRBJ1-1, with 11 bases matching TRBD1. V dropped 7 bases and J dropped 6; count of bases not matched to a gene: 10. Germline CDR1 SNHLY, CDR2 FYNNEI. The CDR3 length is 15 residues. Here the CDR3 reads CASTKTGTGGAEAFF. CDR3 DNA sequence: TGTGCCAGCACCAAAACCGGGACAGGGGGGGCTGAAGCTTTCTTT. Complete variable domain (other parts from reference TRBV2 and TRBJ1-1): EPEVTQTPSHQVTQMGQEVILRCVPISNHLYFYWYRQILGQKVEFLVSFYNNEISEKSEIFDDQFSVERPDGSNFTLKIRSTKLEDSAMYFCASTKTGTGGAEAFFGQGTRLTVV.

The rearrangement joins TRBV20-1 to TRBJ2-6, with D perhaps assigned TRBD1 or TRBD2 (5 bases each). This CDR3 comprises 18 residues. The V gene lost 8 bases and the J gene lost 0 bases, with 23 bases spanning the gap. CDR1 is DFQATT and CDR2 is SNEGSKA in the germline V gene (reference sequence). In DNA, the CDR3 is TGCAGTCCTCAGGACCGGCTGGGGGAGAGCTCTGGGGCCAACGTCCTGACTTTC. It translates to CSPQDRLGESSGANVLTF.

The chain combines TRBV20-1 with TRBJ1-2; a possible D gene is TRBD1 (6 bases). V gave up 3 bases and J gave up 0 bases, with 8 bases separating them. Germline CDR1 and CDR2: DFQATT and SNEGSKA (reference sequence). This CDR3 comprises 13 residues. The CDR3 sequence: CSASPGANYGYTF. CDR3 sequence (DNA): TGCAGTGCTAGCCCAGGGGCTAACTATGGCTACACCTTC.

The chain uses TRBV3-1 and TRBJ2-7, with unresolved D. V lost 2 bases and J lost 4, with 24 bases in between. From germline, CDR1 is LGHDT and CDR2 YNNKEL (reference sequence). This CDR3 is built from 18 residues. CDR3 region: CASSQFFFKQKTAYEQYF. As DNA, the CDR3 is TGTGCCAGCAGCCAATTTTTTTTCAAGCAGAAGACGGCATACGAGCAGTACTTC.

The rearrangement links TRBV29-1 to TRBJ1-1; no clear D. CDR3 length equals 13 residues. V lost 7 bases and J lost 5, with 17 bases in between. Germline V CDR1 and CDR2: SQVTM, ANQGSEA. The CDR3 here is CSAGGLLGTEAFF. CDR3 DNA: TGCAGCGCCGGAGGGCTTTTGGGGACTGAAGCTTTCTTT.

The chain carries TRBV4-2 and TRBJ2-7, with D possibly TRBD2 on 5 matching bases. The CDR3 runs 14 residues. Germline CDR1 reads LGHNA; CDR2 reads YNFKEQ. V lost 0 bases, J lost 5 bases, and 11 bases lay in between. This CDR3 reads CASSQDREFHEQYF. Written as DNA, the CDR3 is TGTGCCAGCAGCCAAGATCGGGAATTCCACGAGCAGTACTTC.

V is TRBV4-3 and J is TRBJ2-1, with D perhaps TRBD1 (8 bases). Germline CDR1 and CDR2: LGHNA and YSLEER. This CDR3 contains 16 residues. V was clipped by 3 bases and J by 8 bases, with 20 bases between them. CDR3 loop: CASSQGRGQGGHEQFF. The DNA of the CDR3 is TGCGCCAGCAGCCAGGGTCGAGGACAGGGAGGGCATGAGCAGTTCTTC.